This T cell receptor beta chain comes out of a study of T cells in Graves' hyperthyroidism and ophthalmopathy. Study conclusions and caveats: Blood also held most thyroid clonotypes expanded beyond 0.001.

Pregnant or lactating patients were excluded, as were those with uncontrolled infection or other autoimmune disease. Diagnoses rested on clinical symptoms, serum thyroxine and TRAb, thyroid ultrasound and orbital computed tomography. As to this clonotype: As yet, its antigen is unknown.

It was RNA transcripts that yielded the amplified TCR beta CDR3 regions. HTBI primers were employed in a first-round RT-PCR of the TCR CDR3. A single record per CDR3 protein comes from TCRdb applying MiXCR to the multiplex PCR reads. Among approximately 510,000 distinct CDR3 sequences, over 35% were seen once, and the ten largest hold about 45%. Germline values: CDR1 WNHNN, CDR2 SYGVQD (reference sequence). This CDR3 comprises 16 residues. Trimming stripped 4 bases from V and 2 bases from J, with 17 bases between. The chain recombines TRBV10-1 with TRBJ2-5, with D perhaps TRBD2 (5 bases). Source material: peripheral blood or thyroid tissue (not recorded which). This receptor was identified in an adult woman with Graves' disease, either hyperthyroidism or ophthalmopathy (not recorded which). The CDR3 region has the DNA TGCGCCAGCAGTGCTAGAGGTGGAGGACGGCAAGAGACCCAGTACTTC. This encodes CASSARGGGRQETQYF.